This TCR beta chain comes out of a study of cytomegalovirus exposure and HLA in healthy donors. The overall study: A later analysis reported the same platform for the roughly 120 validation repertoires and the 650 to 750 first-cohort repertoires. Study-wide findings and caveats: That first-cohort TCR clusters tended to co-occur in the roughly 130 validation repertoires was found in a later analysis. Across donors, most TCRs were seen rarely, yet some public ones were widespread.

In the case of this clone: Its matching antigen is unknown.

The V end was cut by 3 bases, the J end by 6 bases, with 12 bases between. Germline CDR1 is MNHEY and CDR2 is SVGAGI. The CDR3 is 14 residues long. The donors were in the approximately 120-subject validation cohort, distinct from the approximately 610-subject first cohort. Sequenced by immunoSEQ multiplex PCR; TCRdb stores in-frame clones only, minus some. The sample has 120,000 or so clones, approximately 95% seen once; the top ten hold about 1.7%. The TCR sequence derives from a man younger than 35 in good health and CMV-seronegative. Material: PBMCs. The V gene is TRBV6-5, the J gene TRBJ2-4, with D possibly TRBD1 on 6 matching bases. Written as DNA, the CDR3 is TGTGCCAGCAGTTATGGTGGCAGGGGAAACATTCAGTACTTC. Translated, it gives CASSYGGRGNIQYF.